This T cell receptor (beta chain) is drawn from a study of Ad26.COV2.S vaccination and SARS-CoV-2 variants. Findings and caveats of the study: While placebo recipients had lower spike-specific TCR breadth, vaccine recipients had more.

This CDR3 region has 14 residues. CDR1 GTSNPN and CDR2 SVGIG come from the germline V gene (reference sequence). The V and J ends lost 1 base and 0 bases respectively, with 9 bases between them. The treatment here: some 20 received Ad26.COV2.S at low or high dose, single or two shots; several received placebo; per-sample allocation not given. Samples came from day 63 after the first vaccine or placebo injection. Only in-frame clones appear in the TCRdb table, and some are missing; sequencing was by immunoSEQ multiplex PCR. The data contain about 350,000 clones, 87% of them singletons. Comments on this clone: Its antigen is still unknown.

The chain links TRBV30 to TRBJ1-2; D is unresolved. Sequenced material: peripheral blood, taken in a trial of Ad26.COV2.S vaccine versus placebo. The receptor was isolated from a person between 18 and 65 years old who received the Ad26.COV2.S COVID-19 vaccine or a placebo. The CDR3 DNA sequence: TGTGCCTGGAGTGGCAGTAACCCTAACTATGGCTACACCTTC. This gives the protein CAWSGSNPNYGYTF.